A selection of T cell receptor beta chains follows, all from one sample in a study of OX40 agonist ivuxolimab in advanced cancers. The assay was immunoSEQ multiplex PCR, and TCRdb's table has in-frame clones only and misses some. The table includes about 67,000 clones, more than 75% detected once. The source was CD4+ or CD8+ T cells sorted from blood, collected in a trial of the OX40 agonist ivuxolimab. Receptors were obtained from an adult with an advanced solid tumor such as melanoma, head and neck, liver or kidney cancer. Both conserved end residues are part of each CDR3. The D gene is left open where the match is weak. Clone size is shown for a subset of rows, as once, few, many or a class of expanded clone.

TRBD1	TRBJ2-4	TRBV2	-	TGTGCCAGCAGAAGTTACAGGGGCGGCATTCAGTACTTC	CASRSYRGGIQYF
-	TRBJ2-3	TRBV28	-	TGTGCCAGCACCTCGGTAACTCCAAGCACAGATACGCAGTATTTT	CASTSVTPSTDTQYF
-	TRBJ1-1	TRBV18	-	TGTGCCAGCTCAGGAGGTCACAGGGTGAACACTGAAGCTTTCTTT	CASSGGHRVNTEAFF
-	TRBJ1-5	TRBV6-1	-	TGTGCCAGCAGTGAACAGGGCGGACAGCCCCAGCATTTT	CASSEQGGQPQHF
-	TRBJ2-5	TRBV28	-	TGTGCCAGCAGTTTAGGAGGGTACCAAGAGACCCAGTACTTC	CASSLGGYQETQYF
TRBD2	TRBJ2-7	TRBV18	-	TGTGCCAGCTCACCGGGACTAGCGGGTACCTACGAGCAGTACTTC	CASSPGLAGTYEQYF
-	TRBJ2-7	TRBV6-5	-	TGTGCCAGCAGGGCGACCTACGAGCAGTACTTC	CASRATYEQYF
-	TRBJ1-5	TRBV15	-	TGTGCCACCAGCAGAGCCCCCCCGGGGCAGCAGCCCCAGCATTTT	CATSRAPPGQQPQHF
TRBD1	TRBJ1-6	TRBV10-1	-	TGCGCCAGCAGTGAGTGTAGGGACAGGCACTTTAATTCACCCCTCCACTTT	CASSECRDRHFNSPLHF
-	TRBJ1-1	TRBV21-1	medium-sized	TGTGCCAGCAGCAAAGTTGGGGGCGGGTTGACGAACACTGAAGCTTTCTTT	CASSKVGGGLTNTEAFF
TRBD2	TRBJ2-1	TRBV29-1	-	TGCAGCGTTGATCTAGCGGGAGCCACTGGTAATGAGCAGTTCTTC	CSVDLAGATGNEQFF
TRBD1	TRBJ1-1	TRBV19	-	TGTGCCAGTAGTACTCGTCAGGGGGGAACTGAAGCTTTCTTT	CASSTRQGGTEAFF
TRBD1	TRBJ1-5	TRBV18	-	TGTGCCAGCTCACCGGACAGGGCTCAGCCCCAGCATTTT	CASSPDRAQPQHF
-	TRBJ2-5	TRBV30	-	TGTGCCTGGAGTGCCGGGACCTCGATGGAGACCCAGTACTTC	CAWSAGTSMETQYF
-	TRBJ1-5	TRBV7-2	-	TGTGCCAGCTCTCCAAAACCGGGCAACAATCAGCCCCAGCATTTT	CASSPKPGNNQPQHF
TRBD2	TRBJ2-3	TRBV7-2	-	TGTGCCAGCAGCTTAGCTACTAGCGGGGGGTGGGCAGATACGCAGTATTTT	CASSLATSGGWADTQYF
-	TRBJ1-1	TRBV4-1	-	TGCGCCAGCTCCCCCGGTCGGCGGCGAGGAGGGGGTGAAGCTTTCTTT	CASSPGRRRGGGEAFF
-	TRBJ2-5	TRBV2	-	TGTGCCAGCATGAAGGACATTGGAGAGACCCAGTACTTC	CASMKDIGETQYF
-	TRBJ2-5	TRBV4-1	-	TGCGCCAGCAGCCACCCCCAAGAGACCCAGTACTTC	CASSHPQETQYF
-	TRBJ2-1	TRBV5-1	-	TGCGCCAGCAGCTTGGAGGCTGGGGTCCACAATGAGCAGTTCTTC	CASSLEAGVHNEQFF
TRBD2	TRBJ2-5	TRBV7-6	-	TGTGCCAGCAGCTTAGTAGGTGGGACTAGTTTCCAGACCCAGTACTTC	CASSLVGGTSFQTQYF
TRBD2	TRBJ2-5	TRBV11-2	-	TGTGCCAGCACTACGGGGGAGGGCTCGACCCAGTACTTC	CASTTGEGSTQYF
TRBD2	TRBJ2-3	TRBV5-1	-	TGCGCCAGCGAAGCTAGCGGGAGGGTTACAGATACGCAGTATTTT	CASEASGRVTDTQYF
TRBD2	TRBJ2-7	TRBV5-1	-	TGCGCCAGCAGCTTGCTAGCGGGAGCATCAGGTTACGAGCAGTACTTC	CASSLLAGASGYEQYF
-	TRBJ2-5	TRBV28	-	TGTGCCAGCAGTTCTTCCCTGAGAGAGACCCAGTACTTC	CASSSSLRETQYF
TRBD1	TRBJ2-1	TRBV28	-	TGTGCCAGCAGCCCACAGGGGTTTGGAGAGCAGTTCTTC	CASSPQGFGEQFF
-	TRBJ1-2	TRBV5-5	-	TGTGCCAGCAGCTTGCTTGGTCCGCGGGGCTACACCTTC	CASSLLGPRGYTF
TRBD1	TRBJ1-2	TRBV6-5	few	TGTGCCAGCAGTTACGCGACAGGGAGTGGCTATGGCTACACCTTC	CASSYATGSGYGYTF
TRBD1	TRBJ1-5	TRBV19	-	TGTGCCAGTAGTACCCGCCCGGGACAGATTTCCTATAGCAATCAGCCCCAGCATTTT	CASSTRPGQISYSNQPQHF
-	TRBJ2-2	TRBV2	once	TGTGCCAGCGGGGCTTTCACGAACACCGGGGAGCTGTTTTTT	CASGAFTNTGELFF
TRBD2	TRBJ2-7	TRBV6-5	-	TGTGCCAGCAGGGGGCTAGCGGGGGGTTCCTACGAGCAGTACTTC	CASRGLAGGSYEQYF
TRBD2	TRBJ2-5	TRBV19	-	TGTGCCAGTAGTTCGCCAGGGCGGGGGGGACAAGAGACCCAGTACTTC	CASSSPGRGGQETQYF
-	TRBJ2-5	TRBV6-6	few	TGTGCCAGCTCAAACCCCCAAGGGCAGGGGAGCGAGACCCAGTACTTC	CASSNPQGQGSETQYF
TRBD2	TRBJ2-7	TRBV7-2	-	TGTGCCAGCAGCGTTAGCGTAGCGGGGGGGGACGAGCAGTACTTC	CASSVSVAGGDEQYF
-	TRBJ1-2	TRBV28	-	TGTGCCAGCAGCCCAGACGGTCGCTATGGCTACACCTTC	CASSPDGRYGYTF
-	TRBJ1-5	TRBV6-1	-	TGTGCCAGCAGTGAAACGGGATCAGGCAATCAGCCCCAGCATTTT	CASSETGSGNQPQHF
-	TRBJ2-7	TRBV2	few	TGTGCCAGCCGGCCGCTAGAAGACGGCGAGCAGTACTTC	CASRPLEDGEQYF
-	TRBJ2-3	TRBV13	few	TGTGCCAGCAGCCCAACAGGACGCGGCACAGATACGCAGTATTTT	CASSPTGRGTDTQYF
TRBD2	TRBJ2-1	TRBV4-2	-	TGTGCCAGCAGCCTCTCCTTTCTAGCGGGGGTCCACAATGAGCAGTTCTTC	CASSLSFLAGVHNEQFF
-	TRBJ2-2	TRBV2	-	TGTGCCAGCAGTGAACAGGGAACCGGGGAGCTGTTTTTT	CASSEQGTGELFF
TRBD1	TRBJ1-4	TRBV9	-	TGTGCCAGCAGCAAATTACAGGGGGTTAATGAAAAACTGTTTTTT	CASSKLQGVNEKLFF
-	TRBJ2-7	TRBV20-1	-	TGCAGTCCACAGGGATCCTACGAGCAGTACTTC	CSPQGSYEQYF
-	TRBJ2-5	TRBV11-3	-	TGTGCCAGCAGCTTAGATCGGGGGACCCAGTACTTC	CASSLDRGTQYF
-	TRBJ1-6	TRBV30	few	TGTGCCTGGAGTATATGGGATTCACCCCTCCACTTT	CAWSIWDSPLHF
TRBD1	TRBJ2-4	TRBV5-1	-	TGCGCCAGCAGCTTGGGACAGGGCCAAAACATTCAGTACTTC	CASSLGQGQNIQYF
TRBD1	TRBJ1-1	TRBV6-5	-	TGTGCCAGCAGTATGGACAGGGGCAGAGGTGAAGCTTTCTTT	CASSMDRGRGEAFF
TRBD1	TRBJ1-1	TRBV27	once	TGTGCCAGCAGTTCGTATCCCGGGACAGGGGGCATGAACACTGAAGCTTTCTTT	CASSSYPGTGGMNTEAFF
-	TRBJ1-6	TRBV7-3	-	TGTGCCAGCAGCTTAGGGGTCTCCAATTCACCCCTCCACTTT	CASSLGVSNSPLHF
-	TRBJ2-3	TRBV7-2	-	TGTGCCAGCAGCTTAGAAGGAGGGACTAGCACAGATACGCAGTATTTT	CASSLEGGTSTDTQYF
-	TRBJ1-2	TRBV5-6	-	TGTGCCAGCAGCTCGGCCGCGGCCGTGGTCTATGGCTACACCTTC	CASSSAAAVVYGYTF
TRBD2	TRBJ2-6	TRBV5-5	-	TGTGCCAGCAGCTTATCCCCGACTAGCCCTAAGCTCTCCGGGGCCAACGTCCTGACTTTC	CASSLSPTSPKLSGANVLTF
TRBD2	TRBJ2-3	TRBV5-4	-	TGTGCCAGCAGCTTTGGCGGCGGGAGGGCCCCCGATACGCAGTATTTT	CASSFGGGRAPDTQYF
-	TRBJ1-2	TRBV6-6	-	TGTGCCAGCAGTTCAGGGTTGAACTATGGCTACACCTTC	CASSSGLNYGYTF
TRBD1	TRBJ1-5	TRBV5-8	-	TGTGCCAGCAGCTTACGATACGGGACAGGGATCAATCAGCCCCAGCATTTT	CASSLRYGTGINQPQHF
-	TRBJ2-3	TRBV6-5	-	TGTGCCAGCAGTTACTCGAACACAGATACGCAGTATTTT	CASSYSNTDTQYF
-	TRBJ2-7	TRBV19	-	TGTGCCAGTAACGAGGGGCCAGCCGCACTGGAGCAGTACTTC	CASNEGPAALEQYF
-	TRBJ2-3	TRBV27	-	TGTGCCAGCAGTTTATCGGCAGGGAGAGCCACAGATACGCAGTATTTT	CASSLSAGRATDTQYF
-	TRBJ2-7	TRBV7-2	-	TGTGCCAGCAGCTTAGTCGGCGGGGCGAGGGCACCCTACGAGCAGTACTTC	CASSLVGGARAPYEQYF
-	TRBJ2-7	TRBV5-5	-	TGTGCCAGCAGCTTAGGCTCAGGGCGGACCTACGAGCAGTACTTC	CASSLGSGRTYEQYF
TRBD1	TRBJ1-2	TRBV2	few	TGTGCCAGCAGTGAAGGACAGGGTGGCGGCTACACCTTC	CASSEGQGGGYTF